Listed below are T cell receptor beta chains from one sample, sequenced in a study of CD8+ T cells in alopecia areata. TCRdb's table, derived via immunoSEQ multiplex PCR, lists solely in-frame clones and lacks some. The profile shows some 150,000 clones, roughly 62% of them singletons. This specimen consisted of CD4+ T cells sorted from blood, obtained at week 0. Receptor source: a human donor with alopecia areata. Both conserved end residues are part of each CDR3. The order of the fields is J gene, V gene, D gene, clone size, CDR3 protein, CDR3 DNA. The D gene is left open where the match is weak. For some rows the clone size is stated as once, few or many, or as a class when expanded; others skip it.

J: TRBJ2-5
V: TRBV5-1
D: .
size: .
CDR3: CASSFTGQETQYF
DNA: TGCGCCAGCAGCTTCACAGGGCAGGAGACCCAGTACTTC

J: TRBJ1-5
V: TRBV6-6
D: TRBD1
size: .
CDR3: CAICDRVKDQPQHF
DNA: TGTGCCATCTGTGACAGGGTCAAGGATCAGCCCCAGCATTTT

J: TRBJ1-2
V: TRBV4-3
D: .
size: .
CDR3: CASSQENRVGGYTF
DNA: TGCGCCAGCAGCCAAGAAAACAGGGTTGGCGGCTACACCTTC

J: TRBJ1-2
V: TRBV4-1
D: .
size: few
CDR3: CASSQDRRGLREAYGYTF
DNA: TGCGCCAGCAGCCAAGATCGGAGGGGACTCAGGGAGGCCTATGGCTACACCTTC

J: TRBJ2-5
V: TRBV30
D: .
size: .
CDR3: CAWSGGGETQYF
DNA: TGTGCCTGGAGCGGGGGTGGGGAGACCCAGTACTTC

J: TRBJ1-4
V: TRBV7-9
D: .
size: few
CDR3: CASSIDSVNEKLFF
DNA: TGTGCCAGCAGCATCGACAGCGTTAATGAAAAACTGTTTTTT

J: TRBJ1-5
V: TRBV29-1
D: TRBD1
size: few
CDR3: CSVGGTDNQPQHF
DNA: TGCAGCGTTGGCGGGACAGACAATCAGCCCCAGCATTTT

J: TRBJ1-4
V: TRBV5-1
D: TRBD1
size: .
CDR3: CASSRTGLSGEKLFF
DNA: TGCGCCAGCAGCCGGACAGGTCTTAGCGGTGAAAAACTGTTTTTT

J: TRBJ2-5
V: TRBV25-1
D: .
size: .
CDR3: CASSELGGGGETQYF
DNA: TGTGCCAGCAGTGAATTAGGCGGTGGCGGGGAGACCCAGTACTTC

J: TRBJ2-5
V: TRBV5-4
D: .
size: few
CDR3: CASRLGAQETQYF
DNA: TGTGCCAGCAGGTTGGGGGCCCAAGAGACCCAGTACTTC

J: TRBJ2-3
V: TRBV7-3
D: TRBD2
size: once
CDR3: CASSPSSTSNTQYF
DNA: TGTGCCAGCAGCCCCTCCTCGACTAGCAATACGCAGTATTTT

J: TRBJ2-7
V: TRBV11-2
D: TRBD1
size: .
CDR3: CASSSSDRVSREQYF
DNA: TGTGCCAGCAGCTCTTCGGACAGGGTGTCGAGGGAGCAGTACTTC

J: TRBJ2-1
V: TRBV2
D: .
size: .
CDR3: CASAFAGYNEQFF
DNA: TGTGCCTCCGCGTTTGCGGGCTACAATGAGCAGTTCTTC

J: TRBJ1-1
V: TRBV2
D: .
size: .
CDR3: CASNGGWNTEAFF
DNA: TGTGCCAGCAATGGGGGATGGAACACTGAAGCTTTCTTT

J: TRBJ1-1
V: TRBV5-1
D: .
size: .
CDR3: CASSLGRRMGTEAFF
DNA: TGCGCCAGCAGCTTGGGCCGAAGAATGGGTACTGAAGCTTTCTTT

J: TRBJ2-7
V: TRBV20-1
D: .
size: .
CDR3: CSASSSYEQYF
DNA: TGCAGTGCTAGCTCGAGCTACGAGCAGTACTTC

J: TRBJ1-5
V: TRBV9
D: .
size: .
CDR3: CASSVEKGGFNQPQHF
DNA: TGTGCCAGCAGCGTAGAGAAGGGAGGGTTCAATCAGCCCCAGCATTTT

J: TRBJ2-1
V: TRBV9
D: TRBD2
size: .
CDR3: CASSAGLAYYNEQFF
DNA: TGTGCCAGCAGCGCCGGACTAGCGTATTACAATGAGCAGTTCTTC

J: TRBJ2-1
V: TRBV29-1
D: TRBD2
size: .
CDR3: CSVEVGSGVSSYNEQFF
DNA: TGCAGCGTTGAAGTCGGTAGCGGGGTTAGCTCCTACAATGAGCAGTTCTTC

J: TRBJ2-2
V: TRBV30
D: TRBD1
size: .
CDR3: CAWSVPGGHGELFF
DNA: TGTGCCTGGAGTGTTCCAGGGGGCCACGGGGAGCTGTTTTTT

J: TRBJ2-3
V: TRBV5-1
D: .
size: .
CDR3: CATSLGDSTDTQYF
DNA: TGCGCCACCTCGCTAGGGGATAGCACAGATACGCAGTATTTT

J: TRBJ1-6
V: TRBV7-8
D: .
size: .
CDR3: CASSPSENSPLHF
DNA: TGTGCCAGCAGCCCCAGCGAGAATTCACCCCTCCACTTT

J: TRBJ1-2
V: TRBV29-1
D: TRBD1
size: .
CDR3: CSVAAVTGGGYTF
DNA: TGCAGCGTTGCGGCCGTGACAGGGGGAGGCTACACCTTC

J: TRBJ1-2
V: TRBV29-1
D: .
size: .
CDR3: CSVAQSNYGYTF
DNA: TGCAGCGTTGCGCAGTCTAACTATGGCTACACCTTC

J: TRBJ1-5
V: TRBV4-3
D: .
size: .
CDR3: CASSQDGPPSYQPQHF
DNA: TGCGCCAGCAGCCAAGACGGGCCTCCAAGCTATCAGCCCCAGCATTTT

J: TRBJ1-2
V: TRBV10-3
D: .
size: .
CDR3: CAISEAPGYGYTF
DNA: TGTGCCATCAGTGAGGCCCCGGGGTATGGCTACACCTTC

J: TRBJ2-3
V: TRBV5-1
D: .
size: .
CDR3: CASSLTGRGDTQYF
DNA: TGCGCCAGCAGCCTGACAGGGCGGGGAGATACGCAGTATTTT

J: TRBJ1-2
V: TRBV30
D: TRBD1
size: once
CDR3: CAWEGEGAIYGYTF
DNA: TGTGCCTGGGAGGGGGAGGGGGCTATCTATGGCTACACCTTC

J: TRBJ1-1
V: TRBV27
D: .
size: .
CDR3: CASSLKYRSGGNTEAFF
DNA: TGTGCCAGCAGTTTAAAATATCGGTCGGGGGGGAACACTGAAGCTTTCTTT

J: TRBJ2-2
V: TRBV10-3
D: TRBD2
size: .
CDR3: CAIRPVGGTGELFF
DNA: TGTGCCATCAGACCTGTGGGAGGGACCGGGGAGCTGTTTTTT

J: TRBJ2-6
V: TRBV2
D: TRBD1
size: .
CDR3: CASSLDRGLLSSGANVLTF
DNA: TGTGCCAGCAGTCTGGACAGGGGCCTCTTGAGCTCTGGGGCCAACGTCCTGACTTTC

J: TRBJ2-7
V: TRBV6-6
D: TRBD1
size: few
CDR3: CASSYYGTGGEQYF
DNA: TGTGCCAGCAGTTACTACGGGACAGGGGGCGAGCAGTACTTC

J: TRBJ1-2
V: TRBV5-1
D: .
size: few
CDR3: CASNSGSGYGYTF
DNA: TGCGCCAGCAACTCAGGGAGTGGCTATGGCTACACCTTC

J: TRBJ2-3
V: TRBV5-1
D: TRBD1
size: .
CDR3: CASSLWTGEDTQYF
DNA: TGCGCCAGCAGCTTGTGGACAGGGGAGGATACGCAGTATTTT

J: TRBJ2-3
V: TRBV4-1
D: .
size: few
CDR3: CASSRNDRRRADTQYF
DNA: TGCGCCAGCAGCCGGAACGACAGGCGACGGGCAGATACGCAGTATTTT

J: TRBJ2-5
V: TRBV7-9
D: .
size: .
CDR3: CASSLDRLAGETQYF
DNA: TGTGCCAGCAGCTTAGATCGGCTAGCAGGGGAGACCCAGTACTTC